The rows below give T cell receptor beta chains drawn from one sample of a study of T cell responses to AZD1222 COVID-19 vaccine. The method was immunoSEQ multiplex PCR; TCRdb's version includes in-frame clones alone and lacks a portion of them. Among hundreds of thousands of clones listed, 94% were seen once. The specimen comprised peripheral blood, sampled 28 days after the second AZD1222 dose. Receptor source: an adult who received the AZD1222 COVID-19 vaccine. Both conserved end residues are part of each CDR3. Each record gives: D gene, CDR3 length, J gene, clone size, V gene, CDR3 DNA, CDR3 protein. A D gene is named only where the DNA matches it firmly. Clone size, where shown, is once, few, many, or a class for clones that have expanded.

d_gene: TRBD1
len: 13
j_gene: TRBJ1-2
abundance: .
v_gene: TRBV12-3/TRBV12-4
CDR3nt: TGTGCCAGCAGTCCGGACAGGATGGGTGGCTACACCTTC
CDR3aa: CASSPDRMGGYTF

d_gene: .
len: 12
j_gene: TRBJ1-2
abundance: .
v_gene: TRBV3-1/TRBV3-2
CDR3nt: TGTGCCAGCAGCCCTAGAGTCGGTGGCTACACCTTC
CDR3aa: CASSPRVGGYTF

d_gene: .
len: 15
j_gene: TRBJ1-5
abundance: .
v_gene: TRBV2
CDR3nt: TGTGCCAGCAGCCCCACGGTGGGGTTAGGACAGCCCCAGCATTTT
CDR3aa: CASSPTVGLGQPQHF

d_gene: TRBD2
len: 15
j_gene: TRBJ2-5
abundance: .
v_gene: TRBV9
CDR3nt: TGTGCCAGCAGCGTTAGAGCGGGGTCCCAAGAGACCCAGTACTTC
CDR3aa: CASSVRAGSQETQYF

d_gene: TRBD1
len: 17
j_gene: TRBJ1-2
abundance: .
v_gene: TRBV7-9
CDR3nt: TGTGCCAGCACCCCGATACGAACCGGGACAGGGGTCTATGGCTACACCTTC
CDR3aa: CASTPIRTGTGVYGYTF

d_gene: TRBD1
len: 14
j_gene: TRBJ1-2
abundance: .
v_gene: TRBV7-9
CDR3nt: TGTGCCAGCAGCTTGGGGACAGGTGACTATGGCTACACCTTC
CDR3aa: CASSLGTGDYGYTF

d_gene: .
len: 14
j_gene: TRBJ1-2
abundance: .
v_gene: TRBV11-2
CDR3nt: TGTGCCAGCAGCTTAGCCTCTCGAACCTATGGCTACACCTTC
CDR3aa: CASSLASRTYGYTF

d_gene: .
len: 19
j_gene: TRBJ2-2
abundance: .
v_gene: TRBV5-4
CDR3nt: TGTGCCAGCAGCTTTTCGGCCGCGACCGCTCATACGAACACCGGGGAGCTGTTTTTT
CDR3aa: CASSFSAATAHTNTGELFF

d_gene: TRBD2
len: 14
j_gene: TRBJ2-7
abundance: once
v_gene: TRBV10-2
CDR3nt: TGCGCCAGCAGCTCCCTAGCGGGGGCTGGGGAGCAGTACTTC
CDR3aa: CASSSLAGAGEQYF

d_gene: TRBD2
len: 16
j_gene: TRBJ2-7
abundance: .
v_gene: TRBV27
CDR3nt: TGTGCCAGCAGTTTAACCGGCGGGAGGGTCCCATACGAGCAGTACTTC
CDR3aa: CASSLTGGRVPYEQYF

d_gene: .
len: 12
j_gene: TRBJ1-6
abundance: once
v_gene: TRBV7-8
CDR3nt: TGTGCCAGCAGCCGCGCCAATTCACCCCTCCACTTT
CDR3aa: CASSRANSPLHF

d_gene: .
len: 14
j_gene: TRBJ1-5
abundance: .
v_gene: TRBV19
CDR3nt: TGTGCCAGTAGTATCCTGGGGGGGGGCCAGCCCCAGCATTTT
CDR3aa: CASSILGGGQPQHF

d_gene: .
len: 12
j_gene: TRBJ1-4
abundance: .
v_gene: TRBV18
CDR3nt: TGTGCCAGCTCACCAGCCAGAGAAAAACTGTTTTTT
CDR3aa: CASSPAREKLFF

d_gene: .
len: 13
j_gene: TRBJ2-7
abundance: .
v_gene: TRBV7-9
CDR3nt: TGTGCCAGCAGTACGACAGACGACTACGAGCAGTACTTC
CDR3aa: CASSTTDDYEQYF

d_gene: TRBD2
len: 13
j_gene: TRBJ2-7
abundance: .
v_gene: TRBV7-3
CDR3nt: TGTGCCAGCAGCTCGGGACTAGCATCCGAGCAGTACTTC
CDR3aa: CASSSGLASEQYF

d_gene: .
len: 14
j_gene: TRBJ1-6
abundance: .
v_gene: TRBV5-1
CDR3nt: TGCGCCAGCAGCTTGGTGGACGAGCGGTCACCCCTCCACTTT
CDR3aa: CASSLVDERSPLHF

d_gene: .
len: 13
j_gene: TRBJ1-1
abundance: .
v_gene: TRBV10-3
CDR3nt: TGTGCCATCAGTTCTGAGGGGGTAACTGAAGCTTTCTTT
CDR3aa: CAISSEGVTEAFF

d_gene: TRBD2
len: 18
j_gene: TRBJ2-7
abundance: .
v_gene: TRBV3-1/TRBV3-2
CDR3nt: TGTGCCAGCAGCCAAGCGAGACTAGCGGGGGGGAGGGCGTACGAGCAGTACTTC
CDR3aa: CASSQARLAGGRAYEQYF

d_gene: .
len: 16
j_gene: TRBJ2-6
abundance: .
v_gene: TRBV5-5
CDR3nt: TGTGCCAGCGCAAAGACCAGGGTCTCTGGGGCCAACGTCCTGACTTTC
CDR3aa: CASAKTRVSGANVLTF

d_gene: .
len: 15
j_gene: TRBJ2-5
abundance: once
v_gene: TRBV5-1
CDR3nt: TGCGCCAGCAGCTTGGCCACCGACCGGGGAGAGACCCAGTACTTC
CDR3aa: CASSLATDRGETQYF

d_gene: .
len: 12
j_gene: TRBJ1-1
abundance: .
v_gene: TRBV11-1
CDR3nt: TGTGCCAGCAGTTTCTCGGACACTGAAGCTTTCTTT
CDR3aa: CASSFSDTEAFF